The 32 T cell receptor beta chains listed next were all sequenced from one sample in a study of cytomegalovirus exposure and HLA in healthy donors. PCR primers comprised 60 Vbeta and 13 Jbeta primers. The table came from immunoSEQ multiplex PCR; TCRdb's copy has only in-frame clones and leaves some out. This sample carries about 160,000 clones, 87% of them seen once, and the ten largest clones take 0.7% to 1%. Sequenced input: PBMCs. The receptors come from a woman in her twenties or thirties in good health and CMV-seronegative.

In this sample, this clone turned up once. The V gene is TRBV6-4, the J gene TRBJ2-2, with D hard to call. The CDR3 has 12 amino acids. Germline lookup yields CDR1 MRHNA and CDR2 SNTAGT. The ends were cut back, 4 bases at V and 3 bases at J, with 3 bases in the middle. CDR3: CASSAYTGELFF. CDR3 in DNA: TGTGCCAGCAGTGCCTACACCGGGGAGCTGTTTTTT.

The chain is built from TRBV30 and TRBJ1-1, with D tentatively TRBD1 (5 bases). CDR3 length: 14 residues. V shed 3 bases and J shed 0 bases, with 11 bases lying between them. Germline V lookup: CDR1 GTSNPN, CDR2 SVGIG (reference sequence). For the CDR3, the DNA is TGTGCCTGGAGCCGCAGGGAATTGAACACTGAAGCTTTCTTT. The encoded protein is CAWSRRELNTEAFF. The whole variable domain, filled in from reference TRBV30 and TRBJ1-1, reads SQTIHQWPATLVQPVGSPLSLECTVEGTSNPNLYWYRQAAGRGLQLLFYSVGIGQISSEVPQNLSASRPQDRQFILSSKKLLLSDSGFYLCAWSRRELNTEAFFGQGTRLTVV.

This clone occurred a few times. This chain joins TRBV6-1 and TRBJ1-5; D call uncertain. Per the germline V gene, CDR1 is MNHNS and CDR2 is SASEGT. V lost 2 bases and J lost 2, with 13 bases in between. The CDR3 extends over 16 amino acids. Here the CDR3 reads CASSEIGTVGNQPQHF. DNA for the CDR3: TGTGCCAGCAGTGAAATAGGAACAGTTGGCAATCAGCCCCAGCATTTT.

This chain uses TRBV29-1 with TRBJ1-4; a weak D match, TRBD1 (5 bases). CDR3 size: 13 residues. Germline values: CDR1 SQVTM, CDR2 ANQGSEA. With 7 bases removed from V and 8 bases from J, the gap between germline ends came to 17 bases. The DNA of the CDR3 is TGCAGCGCTCGACTAGGGGTGGGCGAAAAACTGTTTTTT. This codes for CSARLGVGEKLFF.

The gene calls are TRBV2 and TRBJ1-1, with 10 bases identical to TRBD1. The CDR3 consists of 15 residues. V was clipped by 7 bases and J by 4 bases; unmatched bases: 9. Germline V CDR1 and CDR2: SNHLY, FYNNEI. CDR3: CASTRDRGRGTEAFF. CDR3 nucleotides: TGTGCCAGCACCCGGGACAGGGGCCGGGGCACTGAAGCTTTCTTT. Based on the CDR3 plus reference TRBV2 and TRBJ1-1, the full variable domain is EPEVTQTPSHQVTQMGQEVILRCVPISNHLYFYWYRQILGQKVEFLVSFYNNEISEKSEIFDDQFSVERPDGSNFTLKIRSTKLEDSAMYFCASTRDRGRGTEAFFGQGTRLTVV.

The rearrangement joins TRBV9 to TRBJ2-5, with 7 bases lining up with TRBD2. CDR3 length equals 16 residues. With V trimmed by 0 bases and J by 3 bases, 8 bases remained unmatched. Germline assignment: CDR1 SGDLS and CDR2 YYNGEE. The CDR3 DNA sequence: TGTGCCAGCAGCGTAGGGGGAGCTAGCGGTAAAGAGACCCAGTACTTC. It is translated as CASSVGGASGKETQYF.

This sequence joins TRBV4-2 and TRBJ2-3; D perhaps matches TRBD2 (5 bases). V was clipped by 4 bases and J by 9 bases, with 17 bases between them. Per the germline V gene, CDR1 is LGHNA and CDR2 is YNFKEQ. The CDR3 totals 14 residues. As DNA, the CDR3 is TGTGCCAGCAGCCCCGGGCCGAGCGGAGGCACGCAGTATTTT. Translation: CASSPGPSGGTQYF.

The V gene is TRBV5-1, the J gene TRBJ2-5, with 9 positions matching TRBD1. The J call is uncertain, as TRBJ2-7 better fits the DNA end. The CDR3 sequence is 14 residues long. Germline values: CDR1 SGHRS, CDR2 YFSETQ. The CDR3 sequence: CASSSRTGVDEQYF. The CDR3 nucleotides are TGCGCCAGCAGCTCCCGGACAGGGGTGGACGAGCAGTACTTC.

The chain couples TRBV19 to TRBJ1-5; TRBD1 might be the D (5 bases). CDR3 length: 13 residues. Germline-derived CDR1 and CDR2 are LNHDA and SQIVND (reference sequence). V shed 3 bases and J shed 7 bases, with 10 bases lying between them. The CDR3, as DNA: TGTGCCAGTAGTATTAGGGCAGGGCAGCCCCAGCATTTT. Translated, it gives CASSIRAGQPQHF.

The CDR3 DNA sequence: TGTGCCAGCTCACCACCGGAGTTCAATGGCTACACCTTC. Protein product: CASSPPEFNGYTF. The rearrangement uses TRBV18 and TRBJ1-2; no clear D gene. This CDR3 has 13 amino acids. V gave up 0 bases and J gave up 6 bases, with 8 bases separating them. From germline, CDR1 is KGHSH and CDR2 LQKENI.

The chain has TRBV7-9 and TRBJ2-3; 7 nucleotides align to TRBD2. The V segment lost 7 bases and the J segment 11 bases; nucleotides outside the gene matches: 9. Germline V gene lookup returns CDR1 SEHNR and CDR2 FQNEAQ (reference sequence). The CDR3 runs to 12 residues. CDR3 bases: TGTGCCAGCACAAGCGGGGACCCACGGCAGTATTTT. This translates into CASTSGDPRQYF.

CDR3 coding DNA: TGTGCCAGCAGCTCCGGGACTTCCTCGGATACGCAGTATTTT. Amino acid sequence: CASSSGTSSDTQYF. V usage is TRBV7-7 and J usage is TRBJ2-3, with D perhaps TRBD2 (6 bases). CDR1 SSHAT and CDR2 FNYEAQ come from the germline V gene (reference sequence). Trimming pared 4 bases from V and 6 bases from J, leaving 14 bases between. The CDR3 loop spans 14 amino acids.

The chain links TRBV6-1 to TRBJ1-5; D is unclear. Germline CDR1 is MNHNS and CDR2 is SASEGT. The CDR3 loop spans 15 amino acids. V was trimmed by 7 bases and J by 1 base, leaving 14 bases between them. The CDR3 region is CASKRERMSNQPQHF. The CDR3 DNA reads as TGTGCCAGCAAGAGGGAACGGATGAGCAATCAGCCCCAGCATTTT.

The rearrangement links TRBV6-5 to TRBJ2-1; D call uncertain. The CDR3 loop spans 15 amino acids. From germline, CDR1 is MNHEY and CDR2 SVGAGI. Trimming removed 2 bases at V and 0 bases at J, with 8 bases between. CDR3: CASSYGPPSYNEQFF. The CDR3, as DNA: TGTGCCAGCAGTTACGGGCCCCCCTCCTACAATGAGCAGTTCTTC.

This clone was picked up one time. V and J are TRBV21-1 and TRBJ2-1; TRBD1, the table's D call, was not compared with the DNA. TRBV21-1 is marked as a pseudogene. The CDR3 contains 13 residues. The CDR3 here is CASTASGKHEQFF. The CDR3 DNA sequence: TGTGCCAGCACCGCCTCAGGGAAGCATGAGCAGTTCTTC.

V usage is TRBV10-1 and J usage is TRBJ1-4; 7 bases are shared with TRBD1. The CDR3 is made up of 14 amino acids. Germline CDR1 is WNHNN and CDR2 is SYGVQD (reference sequence). V was pared by 3 bases and J by 5 bases, with 3 bases of the junction left unmatched. In nucleotides, the CDR3 is TGCGCCAGCAGTGAAAGGGGGCCGAATGAAAAACTGTTTTTT. It specifies CASSERGPNEKLFF.

This chain joins TRBV6-1 and TRBJ1-5, with TRBD1 matching 7 bases. The CDR3 totals 14 residues. CDR1 is MNHNS and CDR2 is SASEGT in the germline V gene. V shed 2 bases and J 6 bases; nucleotides not matched to a gene: 4. The CDR3 nucleotides are TGTGCCAGCAGTGAATTAGGGGGCGGTCAGCCCCAGCATTTT. It is translated as CASSELGGGQPQHF.

This chain connects TRBV2 to TRBJ2-3, with 7 bases that match TRBD1. The CDR3 spans 13 residues. Germline CDR1 and CDR2: SNHLY and FYNNEI. J was trimmed by 2 bases and V by 11 bases; bases with no gene match: 7. CDR3: CAGNRGYTDTQYF. The CDR3 nucleotides read TGTGCCGGAAACAGGGGATACACAGATACGCAGTATTTT.

The rearrangement joins TRBV6-6 to TRBJ2-1; possibly TRBD1 for D (5 bases). The CDR3 totals 15 residues. CDR1 is MNHNY, CDR2 SVGAGI, per germline (reference sequence). V was clipped by 0 bases and J by 7 bases, with 13 bases between them. The CDR3 spells CASSYSPIAGNEQFF. DNA of the CDR3: TGTGCCAGCAGTTACTCCCCAATAGCAGGGAATGAGCAGTTCTTC.

The V and J genes are TRBV7-2 and TRBJ2-7, with 8 nucleotides matching TRBD1. Germline assignment: CDR1 SGHTA and CDR2 FQGNSA. V lost 1 base and J lost 4; bases outside the gene matches: 3. CDR3 size: 14 residues. DNA for the CDR3: TGTGCCAGCAGCTTAGGACAGGGGTTGTACGAGCAGTACTTC. Protein: CASSLGQGLYEQYF.

This sequence joins TRBV30 and TRBJ2-7; TRBD1 is a possible D gene (6 bases). CDR3 size: 13 residues. V was shortened by 3 bases and J by 3 bases, with 12 bases between the two germline ends. Germline V gene data show CDR1 as GTSNPN and CDR2 as SVGIG (reference sequence). CDR3 nucleotides: TGTGCCTGGAGCCCTTACAGGGACTACGAGCAGTACTTC. It specifies CAWSPYRDYEQYF.

This clone was seen a single time. The CDR3 DNA sequence: TGCGCCAGCAGCTTGGGGGACAGGGGAGGCCAGCCCCAGCATTTT. Translation: CASSLGDRGGQPQHF. The chain uses TRBV5-1 and TRBJ1-5, with 10 positions matching TRBD1. The V gene's germline CDR1 is SGHRS and CDR2 YFSETQ. The CDR3 extends over 15 amino acids. The V gene end was trimmed by 0 bases and the J gene end by 7 bases; junction bases not matched to a gene: 4.

This clone was observed a few times. The gene calls are TRBV2 and TRBJ1-1, with D tentatively TRBD1 (6 bases). The V end was cut by 4 bases, the J end by 4 bases, with 7 bases between. CDR3 length: 12 residues. Germline V gene sequence: CDR1 SNHLY, CDR2 FYNNEI. Here the CDR3 DNA reads TGTGCCAGCAGTGGAGGGGGCACTGAAGCTTTCTTT. This encodes CASSGGGTEAFF.

This chain links TRBV9 with TRBJ1-2; a weak D match, TRBD1 (5 bases). V dropped 4 bases and J dropped 1 base, with 11 bases sitting between them. Germline V gives CDR1 SGDLS, CDR2 YYNGEE. The CDR3 is 14 residues long. CDR3 region: CASSQGWGNYGYTF. DNA for the CDR3: TGTGCCAGCAGCCAGGGCTGGGGTAACTATGGCTACACCTTC.

This clone was detected a few times. The rearrangement links TRBV19 to TRBJ1-1; TRBD1 aligns across 9 bases. CDR1 LNHDA and CDR2 SQIVND come from the germline V gene (reference sequence). J gave up 6 bases and V 5 bases, and 7 bases lay outside the gene matches. The length of the CDR3 is 14 residues. The CDR3 sequence: CASSGTGRAPEAFF. The CDR3, as DNA: TGTGCCAGTAGTGGGACAGGGCGCGCTCCTGAAGCTTTCTTT.

CDR3 protein: CASSWSANTGELFF. The DNA for the CDR3 is TGTGCCAGCAGTTGGAGCGCGAACACCGGGGAGCTGTTTTTT. The chain joins TRBV28 to TRBJ2-2; D remains unclear. Germline V gene lookup returns CDR1 MDHEN and CDR2 SYDVKM. Deletions cut 4 bases from V and 0 bases from J, with 6 bases between. The CDR3 loop spans 14 amino acids.

This clone was seen a single time. V is TRBV28 and J is TRBJ2-5, with no clear D. The ends were cut back, 5 bases at V and 0 bases at J, with 7 bases in the middle. Germline V gene sequence: CDR1 MDHEN, CDR2 SYDVKM. CDR3 length equals 13 residues. The CDR3 here is CASSQGDQETQYF. CDR3 DNA: TGTGCCAGCAGTCAAGGAGACCAAGAGACCCAGTACTTC. Looking up the rest from reference TRBV28 and TRBJ2-5 gives the full variable domain: DVKVTQSSRYLVKRTGEKVFLECVQDMDHENMFWYRQDPGLGLRLIYFSYDVKMKEKGDIPEGYSVSREKKERFSLILESASTNQTSMYLCASSQGDQETQYFGPGTRLLVL.

The J gene is TRBJ2-7, the V gene TRBV13; D uncertain. V was trimmed by 2 bases and J by 3 bases, leaving 2 bases between them. The CDR3 extends over 11 amino acids. Germline CDR1 and CDR2: PRHDT and FYEKMQ (reference sequence). The chain's CDR3 is CASSLLYEQYF. The CDR3 coding sequence is TGTGCCAGCAGCTTACTCTACGAGCAGTACTTC.

This sequence joins TRBV7-2 and TRBJ2-5; the match to TRBD2 covers 10 bases. The CDR3 is made up of 15 amino acids. Looked up from germline, CDR1 is SGHTA and CDR2 is FQGNSA. V lost 1 base, J lost 4 bases, and 3 bases stayed unmatched. This chain's CDR3 is CASSLEGLARETQYF. CDR3 coding DNA: TGTGCCAGCAGCTTAGAGGGACTAGCGAGAGAGACCCAGTACTTC.

The chain uses TRBV9 and TRBJ2-5, with D perhaps matching TRBD2 (5 bases). This CDR3 has 15 amino acids. V lost 2 bases, J lost 0 bases, and 11 bases lay in between. From germline, CDR1 is SGDLS and CDR2 YYNGEE. The CDR3 DNA is TGTGCCAGCAGCGTCGGTGAGGGCCACCAAGAGACCCAGTACTTC. Its translation: CASSVGEGHQETQYF.

The chain combines TRBV19 with TRBJ1-1, with no clear D. This CDR3 is 12 amino acids long. Germline V lookup: CDR1 LNHDA, CDR2 SQIVND (reference sequence). The V gene lost 4 bases and the J gene lost 7 bases, with 10 bases spanning the gap. The CDR3 DNA is TGTGCCAGTAGTACCGAGACACGTGAAGCTTTCTTT. Protein product: CASSTETREAFF.

The rearrangement uses TRBV7-9 and TRBJ1-1; no clear D gene. Germline V gives CDR1 SEHNR, CDR2 FQNEAQ (reference sequence). The CDR3 spans 11 residues. Deletions cut 5 bases from V and 5 bases from J, with 6 bases between. Here the CDR3 reads CASSHSTEAFF. For the CDR3, the DNA is TGTGCCAGCAGCCACTCAACTGAAGCTTTCTTT.